The rows below give T cell receptor beta chains drawn from one sample of a study of CD8+CD57+ T cells in acquired aplastic anemia. A single record per CDR3 protein comes from TCRdb applying MiXCR to the reads. The table records around 150,000 distinct CDR3 sequences, about 64% of them present only once. Sequencing input: sorted CD4+, CD8+, or CD8+CD57+ T cells (not recorded which) from PBMCs. The receptors here all came from a human donor with aplastic anemia. CDR3s include the opening cysteine and the closing phenylalanine or tryptophan. Fields, in order: J gene, V gene, clone size, D gene, CDR3 protein, CDR3 DNA. A D gene is named only where the DNA matches it firmly. The size of a clone is reported for some rows only, either as once, few or many, or as a class for expanded clones.

TRBJ2-7 TRBV5-1 - - CASSLEHYGHEQYF TGCGCCAGCAGCTTGGAACACTACGGCCACGAGCAGTACTTC
TRBJ1-6 TRBV6-2/TRBV6-3 many - CASSSPAPVGPLHF TGTGCCAGCAGTTCCCCAGCCCCGGTGGGGCCCCTCCACTTT
TRBJ2-7 TRBV7-8 few - CASSLVGSGSYEQYF TGTGCCAGCAGCTTAGTTGGCAGTGGGTCCTACGAGCAGTACTTC
TRBJ2-5 TRBV12-3/TRBV12-4 many TRBD1 CASSFSRVSGTELVETQYF TGTGCCAGCAGTTTCTCACGGGTCTCCGGGACAGAGCTTGTAGAGACCCAGTACTTC
TRBJ2-1 TRBV20-1 once - CSASGGNNEQFF TGCAGTGCTAGCGGGGGCAACAATGAGCAGTTCTTC
TRBJ2-1 TRBV3-1 once - CASSQGPRNEQFF TGTGCCAGCAGCCAAGGTCCAAGGAATGAGCAGTTCTTC
TRBJ2-7 TRBV15 few TRBD1 CATSSDRGTYEQYF TGTGCCACCAGCAGCGACAGGGGGACCTACGAGCAGTACTTC
TRBJ2-3 TRBV10-3 once - CASSDSTSEGQVTDTQYF TGTGCCAGCAGTGACTCAACTAGCGAGGGACAGGTTACAGATACGCAGTATTTT
TRBJ1-3 TRBV7-3 - - CASSERGVSGNTIYF TGTGCCAGCAGTGAACGGGGGGTCTCTGGAAACACCATATATTTT
TRBJ2-7 TRBV4-2 many TRBD2 CASSQDGTSGSYEQYF TGTGCCAGCAGCCAAGATGGGACTAGCGGGAGTTACGAGCAGTACTTC
TRBJ2-7 TRBV25-1 - - CASSEGARVRYAQYF TGTGCCAGCAGTGAGGGTGCTAGGGTCAGATACGCGCAGTACTTC
TRBJ2-7 TRBV24-1 few TRBD1 CAPPRTGQNFYEQYF TGTGCCCCGCCTCGAACGGGACAGAACTTCTACGAGCAGTACTTC
TRBJ2-7 TRBV20-1 - TRBD1 CSAQRQGEQYF TGCAGTGCCCAACGACAGGGCGAGCAGTACTTC
TRBJ2-7 TRBV7-9 - - CASSSRAVLSSYEQYF TGTGCCAGCAGCTCCAGGGCCGTTCTAAGCTCCTACGAGCAGTACTTC
TRBJ2-1 TRBV20-1 - - CSARTGGDTGEQFF TGCAGTGCTAGGACAGGAGGGGACACCGGGGAGCAGTTCTTC
TRBJ2-7 TRBV7-9 - TRBD2 CASSARGLAVGEQYF TGTGCCAGCAGCGCCCGGGGACTAGCAGTAGGAGAGCAGTACTTC
TRBJ2-2 TRBV24-1 few - CATDGGQRTGELFF TGTGCCACTGACGGGGGACAGCGGACCGGGGAGCTGTTTTTT
TRBJ2-3 TRBV20-1 once - CSAQDSQTSTDTQYF TGCAGTGCGCAAGATAGCCAAACTAGCACAGATACGCAGTATTTT
TRBJ2-3 TRBV2 few - CASTGWSTDTQYF TGTGCCAGCACAGGGTGGAGCACAGATACGCAGTATTTT
TRBJ2-5 TRBV20-1 - TRBD2 CSASPALAGGGIETQYF TGCAGTGCCAGCCCCGCCTTAGCGGGAGGAGGGATTGAGACCCAGTACTTC